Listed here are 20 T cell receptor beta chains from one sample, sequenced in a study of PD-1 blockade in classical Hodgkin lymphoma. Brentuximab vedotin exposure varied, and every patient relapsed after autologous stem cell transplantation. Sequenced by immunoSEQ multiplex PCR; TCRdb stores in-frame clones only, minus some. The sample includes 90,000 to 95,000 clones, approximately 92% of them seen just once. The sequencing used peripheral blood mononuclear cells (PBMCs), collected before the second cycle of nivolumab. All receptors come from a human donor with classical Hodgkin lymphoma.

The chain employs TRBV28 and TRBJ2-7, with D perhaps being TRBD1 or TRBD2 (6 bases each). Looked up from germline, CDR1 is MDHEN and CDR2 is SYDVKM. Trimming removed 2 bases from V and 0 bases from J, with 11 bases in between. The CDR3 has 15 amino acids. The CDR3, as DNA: TGTGCCAGCAGTTTACCGGGGGCCAGCTCCTACGAGCAGTACTTC. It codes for CASSLPGASSYEQYF.

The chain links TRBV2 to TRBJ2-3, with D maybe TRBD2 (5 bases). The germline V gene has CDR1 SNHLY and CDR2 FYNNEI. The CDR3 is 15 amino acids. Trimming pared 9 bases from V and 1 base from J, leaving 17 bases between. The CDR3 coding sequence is TGTGCCAGATCTTGGACTGATAGGGGCACAGATACGCAGTATTTT. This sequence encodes CARSWTDRGTDTQYF.

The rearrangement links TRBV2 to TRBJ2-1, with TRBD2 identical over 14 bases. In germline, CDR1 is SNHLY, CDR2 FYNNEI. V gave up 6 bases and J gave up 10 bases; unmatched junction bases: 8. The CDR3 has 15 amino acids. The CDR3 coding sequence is TGTGCCAGCAGGACGACTAGCGGGGGGGCCGGGGAGCAGTTCTTC. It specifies CASRTTSGGAGEQFF.

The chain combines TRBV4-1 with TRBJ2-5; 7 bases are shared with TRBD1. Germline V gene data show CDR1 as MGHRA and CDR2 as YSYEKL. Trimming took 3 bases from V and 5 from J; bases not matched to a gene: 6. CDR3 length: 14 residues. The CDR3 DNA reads TGCGCCAGCAGCCAGTGGACAGGAGAGGAGACCCAGTACTTC. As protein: CASSQWTGEETQYF.

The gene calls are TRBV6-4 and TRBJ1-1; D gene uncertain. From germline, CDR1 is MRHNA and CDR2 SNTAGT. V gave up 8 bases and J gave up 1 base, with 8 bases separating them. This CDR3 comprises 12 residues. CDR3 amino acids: CASGLRNTEAFF. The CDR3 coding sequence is TGTGCCAGCGGACTGCGGAACACTGAAGCTTTCTTT.

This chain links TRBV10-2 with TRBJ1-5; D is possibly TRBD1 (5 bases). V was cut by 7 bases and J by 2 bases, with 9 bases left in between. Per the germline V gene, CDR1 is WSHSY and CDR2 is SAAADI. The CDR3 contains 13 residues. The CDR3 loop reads CASKGSGNQPQHF. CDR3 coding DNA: TGCGCCAGCAAGGGGAGTGGCAATCAGCCCCAGCATTTT.

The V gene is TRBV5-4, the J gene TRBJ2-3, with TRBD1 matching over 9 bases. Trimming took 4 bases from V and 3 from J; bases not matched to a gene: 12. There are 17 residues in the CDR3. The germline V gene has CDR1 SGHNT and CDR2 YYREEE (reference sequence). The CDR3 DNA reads TGTGCCAGCAGCCAAGACCCTGGACAGGGGTGGACAGATACGCAGTATTTT. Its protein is CASSQDPGQGWTDTQYF.

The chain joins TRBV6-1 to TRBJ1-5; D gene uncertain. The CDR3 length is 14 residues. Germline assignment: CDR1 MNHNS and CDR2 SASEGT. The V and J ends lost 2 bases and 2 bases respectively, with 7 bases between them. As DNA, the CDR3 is TGTGCCAGCAGTGAACGGCGAGGCAATCAGCCCCAGCATTTT. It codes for CASSERRGNQPQHF.

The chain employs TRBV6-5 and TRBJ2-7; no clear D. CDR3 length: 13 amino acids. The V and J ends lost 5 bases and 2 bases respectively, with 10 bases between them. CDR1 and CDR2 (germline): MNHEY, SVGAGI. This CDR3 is CASSPPFPYEQYF. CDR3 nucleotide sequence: TGTGCCAGCAGTCCCCCGTTTCCCTACGAGCAGTACTTC.

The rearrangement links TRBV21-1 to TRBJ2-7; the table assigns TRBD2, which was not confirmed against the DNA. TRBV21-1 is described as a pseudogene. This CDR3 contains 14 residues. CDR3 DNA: TGTGCCAGCAGCAAAGGGCCTAGCAACTACGAGCAGTACTTC. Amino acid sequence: CASSKGPSNYEQYF.

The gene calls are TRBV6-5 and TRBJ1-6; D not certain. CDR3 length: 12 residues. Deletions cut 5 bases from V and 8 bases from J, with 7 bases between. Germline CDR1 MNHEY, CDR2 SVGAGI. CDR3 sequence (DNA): TGTGCCAGCAGTCGACCGGATTCACCCCTCCACTTT. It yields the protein CASSRPDSPLHF.

The DNA of the CDR3 is TGTGCCAGCAGTCCCCGGAGCGGGAGGGCCAAGTACGAGCAGTACTTC. This gives the protein CASSPRSGRAKYEQYF. This sequence joins TRBV27 and TRBJ2-7; 10 bases line up with TRBD2. Unmatched junction bases numbered 11, after V lost 5 bases and J lost 4 bases. The CDR3 consists of 16 residues. Per germline, CDR1 MNHEY and CDR2 SMNVEV (reference sequence).

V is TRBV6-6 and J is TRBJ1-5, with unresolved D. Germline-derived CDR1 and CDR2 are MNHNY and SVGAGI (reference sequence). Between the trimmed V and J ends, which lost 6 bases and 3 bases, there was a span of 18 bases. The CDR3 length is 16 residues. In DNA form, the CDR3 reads TGTGCCAGCAGATTAGTACACGGATCGGACAATCAGCCCCAGCATTTT. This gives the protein CASRLVHGSDNQPQHF.

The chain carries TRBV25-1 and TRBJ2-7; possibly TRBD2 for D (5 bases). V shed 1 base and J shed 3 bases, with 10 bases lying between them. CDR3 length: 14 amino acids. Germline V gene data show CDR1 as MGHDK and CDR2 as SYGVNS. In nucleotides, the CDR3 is TGTGCCAGCAGTGAATTTGGAGGTTTCTACGAGCAGTACTTC. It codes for CASSEFGGFYEQYF.

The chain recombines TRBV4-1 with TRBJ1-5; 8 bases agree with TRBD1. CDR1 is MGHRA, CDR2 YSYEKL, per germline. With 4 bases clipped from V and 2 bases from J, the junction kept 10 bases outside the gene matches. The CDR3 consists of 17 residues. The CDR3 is CASSRLDRGWGNQPQHF. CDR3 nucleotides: TGCGCCAGCAGCCGACTCGACAGGGGATGGGGCAATCAGCCCCAGCATTTT.

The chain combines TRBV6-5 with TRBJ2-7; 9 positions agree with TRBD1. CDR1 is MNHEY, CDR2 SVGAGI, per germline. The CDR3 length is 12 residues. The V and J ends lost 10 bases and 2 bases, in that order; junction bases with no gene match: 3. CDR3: CATGQGTYEQYF. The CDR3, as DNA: TGTGCCACCGGACAGGGGACCTACGAGCAGTACTTC.

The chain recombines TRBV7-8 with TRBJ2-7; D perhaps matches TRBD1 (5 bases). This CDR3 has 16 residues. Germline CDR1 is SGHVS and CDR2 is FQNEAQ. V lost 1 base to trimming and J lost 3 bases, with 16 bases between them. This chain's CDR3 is CASSLGSPDKVYEQYF. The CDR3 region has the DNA TGTGCCAGCAGCTTAGGGTCCCCGGACAAAGTCTACGAGCAGTACTTC.

In nucleotides, the CDR3 is TGTGCCAGCACCAAGGGACCAAACCAAGAGACCCAGTACTTC. It specifies CASTKGPNQETQYF. J is TRBJ2-5 and V is TRBV6-5; the D call may be TRBD1 or TRBD2 (5 bases each). CDR1 and CDR2 from the germline V gene are MNHEY and SVGAGI. V shed 7 bases and J shed 0 bases, with 12 bases lying between them. CDR3 size: 14 residues.

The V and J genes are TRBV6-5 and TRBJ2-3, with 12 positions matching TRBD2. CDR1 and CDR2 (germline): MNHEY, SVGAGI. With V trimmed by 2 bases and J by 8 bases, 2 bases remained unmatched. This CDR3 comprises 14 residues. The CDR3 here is CASSYASGGATQYF. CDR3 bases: TGTGCCAGCAGTTACGCTAGCGGGGGGGCTACGCAGTATTTT.

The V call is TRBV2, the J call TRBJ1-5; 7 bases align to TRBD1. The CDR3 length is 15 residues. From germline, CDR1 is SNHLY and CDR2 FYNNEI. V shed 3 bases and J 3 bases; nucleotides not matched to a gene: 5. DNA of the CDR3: TGTGCCAGCAGTGATGTCAGGGGGACCAATCAGCCCCAGCATTTT. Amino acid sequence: CASSDVRGTNQPQHF.